This is a list of T cell receptor beta chains from one sample in a study of T-cell reconstitution after alpha-beta-depleted transplantation in children. TCRdb fed the PCR reads into MiXCR, producing one record per CDR3 protein. The repertoire includes 250,000 to 300,000 distinct CDR3 sequences, approximately 10% of them detected once, and around a quarter sits in the top ten. The material sequenced was peripheral blood, taken 180 days after TCRalphabeta/CD19-depleted stem cell transplant. These receptors all stem from a male patient aged 2 to 9 who had a stem cell transplant for chronic granulomatous disease, so the T cells may come from the graft donor. Both conserved end residues are trimmed from each CDR3.

TRBV6-2/TRBV6-3 ASSYRTVVNTEAF
TRBV11-2 ASSPGVGGGYNEQF
TRBV7-2 ASSDRTGGAYEQY
TRBV11-2 ASSLEGPDRGISPLH
TRBV27 ASSLSPGRDTQY
TRBV7-3 ASSFGRDQPQH
TRBV7-2 ASSPVHFDSSYEQY
TRBV29-1 SVGGVLRETQY
TRBV9 ASSVDGEQETQY
TRBV4-3 ASSQISGGAVDTQY
TRBV20-1 SAKGQSSNEKLF
TRBV5-1 ASSRGTSGRAREQY
TRBV12-3/TRBV12-4 ASSSPGIGGNTIY
TRBV19 ASSFGVGVLDTQY
TRBV7-3 ASSPREGGPYEQY
TRBV3-1 ASSQGKGGEQY
TRBV5-6 ASSLGTGRLSHEQY
TRBV20-1 SAPQGALREKLF
TRBV18 ASSPPGQGDLGEQF
TRBV24-1 ATSDPRGLGKRGETQY
TRBV7-2 ASSLEELRGHEQF
TRBV12-3/TRBV12-4 ASSFHPQGGYEQY
TRBV7-9 ASSLAPGQGDYEQY
TRBV5-1 ASSNEQGAGANVLT
TRBV12-3/TRBV12-4 ASSRRGPYEQY
TRBV11-2 ASSPQRGGLAGGREQF
TRBV20-1 SAKRGAGETQY
TRBV28 ASSPGGIQVPGNTIY
TRBV7-9 ASRGQGIGNYGYT
TRBV28 ASSLWRQGDQPQH
TRBV12-3/TRBV12-4 ASSPDAYEQY
TRBV6-5 ASIKDRVQETQY
TRBV29-1 SARLAENNEQF
TRBV7-2 ASSLDAGGHTGELF
TRBV7-2 ASSLLGLGAEGEQF
TRBV20-1 SVSRPNTGELF
TRBV7-2 ASSPGQLSNQPQH
TRBV12-3/TRBV12-4 ASSFADPRETQY
TRBV5-1 VSSLGDYNEQF
TRBV20-1 SASPSGGTEAF
TRBV27 ASSLRGLNQPQH
TRBV5-1 ASSLTTGHYGYT
TRBV3-1 ASSHGTSLYNSPLH
TRBV7-2 ASSPPTGAANTGELF
TRBV20-1 SARDVGGYEQY
TRBV4-3 ASSLLLASEQY
TRBV12-3/TRBV12-4 ASSMGEVIQY
TRBV6-5 ASSYLGGLNTGELF
TRBV18 ASSPRLAGGGADTQY
TRBV20-1 SARALEGTLETQY
TRBV7-2 ASSPGQSVSNQPQH
TRBV20-1 SAGTREKLF
TRBV7-9 ASTSGDEQF
TRBV12-3/TRBV12-4 ASSLWDTSYEQY
TRBV5-5 ASSYWAGQLSYEQY
TRBV3-1 ASSRRLAGGTDTQY
TRBV12-3/TRBV12-4 ASSFGHNNMNTEAF
TRBV7-8 ASSLMAGVGMNTEAF